Listed here are 25 T cell receptor beta chains from one sample, sequenced in a study of OX40 agonist ivuxolimab in advanced cancers. Clones were sequenced by immunoSEQ multiplex PCR, and TCRdb holds only the in-frame ones, with some missing. The sample lists some 90,000 clones, about 89% occurring once. The sample here was CD4+ or CD8+ T cells sorted from blood, taken in a trial of the OX40 agonist ivuxolimab. Receptors originate from an adult with an advanced solid tumor such as melanoma, head and neck, liver or kidney cancer.

In DNA, the CDR3 is TGTGCCAGCAGCCTGACACAGGAATATGGCTACACCTTC. Protein sequence: CASSLTQEYGYTF. The genes are TRBV7-2 and TRBJ1-2; a possible D gene is TRBD1 (5 bases). Germline values: CDR1 SGHTA, CDR2 FQGNSA. This CDR3 has 13 amino acids. The V and J ends lost 5 bases and 5 bases respectively, with 12 bases between them.

This chain connects TRBV2 to TRBJ1-6; 8 bases agree with TRBD1. The CDR3 has 16 residues. From germline, CDR1 is SNHLY and CDR2 FYNNEI. V lost 4 bases to trimming and J lost 5 bases; unmatched junction nucleotides: 7. CDR3 in DNA: TGTGCCAGCAGTGTCACGTCGGGACAGGATAATTCACCCCTCCACTTT. Translation: CASSVTSGQDNSPLHF.

This rearrangement joins TRBV30 to TRBJ2-2; no definite D call. V was shortened by 1 base and J by 1 base, with 7 bases between the two germline ends. Germline lookup yields CDR1 GTSNPN and CDR2 SVGIG (reference sequence). The CDR3 is 14 amino acids. In DNA, the CDR3 is TGTGCCTGGAGTGGTCTTATGAACACCGGGGAGCTGTTTTTT. It translates to CAWSGLMNTGELFF.

This chain links TRBV7-3 with TRBJ2-5; D may be TRBD1 (6 bases). This CDR3 spans 14 amino acids. V lost 2 bases to trimming and J lost 1 base, with 8 bases between them. CDR1 SGHTA and CDR2 FQGTGA come from the germline V gene. The CDR3 protein is CASSLAGAQETQYF. CDR3 DNA sequence: TGTGCCAGCAGCTTAGCAGGGGCCCAAGAGACCCAGTACTTC.

The rearrangement links TRBV6-6 to TRBJ2-3; D unresolved. The germline V and J ends were trimmed by 9 bases and 2 bases, with 12 bases remaining between them. The CDR3 totals 13 residues. Germline V gene lookup returns CDR1 MNHNY and CDR2 SVGAGI (reference sequence). The CDR3 DNA sequence: TGTGCCAGTCGGCAGGAGACCACAGATACGCAGTATTTT. Its protein product is CASRQETTDTQYF.

This chain uses TRBV2 with TRBJ2-1; tentatively, D is TRBD1 (8 bases). Trimming took 4 bases from V and 5 from J, leaving 18 bases between them. CDR1 and CDR2 (germline): SNHLY, FYNNEI. The CDR3 covers 16 residues. CDR3 coding DNA: TGTGCCAGCAGTGGTAGGACAGGGAGGGACAACAATGAGCAGTTCTTC. Amino acid sequence: CASSGRTGRDNNEQFF. The complete variable domain, with remaining parts taken from reference TRBV2 and TRBJ2-1, reads EPEVTQTPSHQVTQMGQEVILRCVPISNHLYFYWYRQILGQKVEFLVSFYNNEISEKSEIFDDQFSVERPDGSNFTLKIRSTKLEDSAMYFCASSGRTGRDNNEQFFGPGTRLTVL.

This chain connects TRBV11-3 to TRBJ2-3; 7 nucleotides align to TRBD2. The CDR3 sequence is 15 residues long. Germline CDR1 and CDR2: SGHNT and YENEEA. After removal of 2 bases from V and 2 bases from J, the junction contained 4 bases not matched to a gene. The CDR3 spells CASSLSLADTDTQYF. The CDR3 bases are TGTGCCAGCAGCTTATCTCTAGCGGACACAGATACGCAGTATTTT.

The chain couples TRBV7-2 to TRBJ2-1; D may be TRBD2 (6 bases). Trimming removed 1 base from V and 2 bases from J, with 12 bases in between. The CDR3 is 16 residues long. Germline V gene sequence: CDR1 SGHTA, CDR2 FQGNSA. The CDR3 loop reads CASSLGGLGAYNEQFF. The CDR3, as DNA: TGTGCCAGCAGCTTAGGGGGACTCGGAGCCTACAATGAGCAGTTCTTC.

The gene calls are TRBV21-1 and TRBJ2-1. TRBV21-1 is deemed a pseudogene. The CDR3 loop spans 17 amino acids. The CDR3 spells CASSKSRDPSSYNEQFF. CDR3 nucleotides: TGTGCCAGCAGCAAGTCTCGAGACCCGAGCTCCTACAATGAGCAGTTCTTC.

This rearrangement joins TRBV23-1 to TRBJ1-3; possible D gene TRBD1, 5 bases. TRBV23-1 is flagged as an ORF with uncertain function. This CDR3 has 21 amino acids. Deletions cut 0 bases from V and 0 bases from J, with 24 bases between. DNA of the CDR3: TGCGCCAGCAGTCAATCGGCCCATACGGGACCTCTAGGTTCCTCTGGAAACACCATATATTTT. It encodes CASSQSAHTGPLGSSGNTIYF.

This chain connects TRBV19 to TRBJ2-2; perhaps TRBD1 as D (6 bases). This CDR3 comprises 14 residues. The germline V gene encodes CDR1 LNHDA and CDR2 SQIVND (reference sequence). Trimming removed 1 base at V and 6 bases at J, with 9 bases between. CDR3 sequence (DNA): TGTGCCAGTAGTATAGCAGGGGACGCCGGGGAGCTGTTTTTT. It specifies CASSIAGDAGELFF.

This clone came up once. This chain connects TRBV15 to TRBJ2-2, with 13 bases lining up with TRBD2. The CDR3 contains 18 residues. Germline-derived CDR1 and CDR2 are LNHNV and YYDKDF (reference sequence). Trimming at V came to 2 bases and at J to 1 base, leaving 4 bases not matched to a gene. Here the CDR3 reads CATSRPGLAGLNTGELFF. CDR3 in DNA: TGTGCCACCAGCAGACCGGGACTAGCGGGACTGAACACCGGGGAGCTGTTTTTT.

This chain connects TRBV11-3 to TRBJ2-7; no firm D call. Deletions cut 0 bases from V and 3 bases from J, with 6 bases between. This CDR3 comprises 13 residues. Germline V lookup: CDR1 SGHNT, CDR2 YENEEA. CDR3 coding DNA: TGTGCCAGCAGCTTAGACGATAACTACGAGCAGTACGTC. This gives the protein CASSLDDNYEQYV.

V gene TRBV25-1 combines with J gene TRBJ1-1; TRBD1 aligns across 9 bases. CDR1 MGHDK and CDR2 SYGVNS come from the germline V gene. The CDR3 is made up of 14 amino acids. J gave up 1 base and V 6 bases, and 3 bases lay outside the gene matches. The CDR3 sequence is CASSPTGGNTEAFF. The DNA of the CDR3 is TGTGCCAGCAGCCCGACAGGGGGGAACACTGAAGCTTTCTTT.

V is TRBV5-4 and J is TRBJ1-2, with D tentatively TRBD1 (6 bases). V lost 3 bases and J lost 4, with 13 bases in between. The V gene's germline CDR1 is SGHNT and CDR2 YYREEE (reference sequence). This CDR3 region has 14 residues. This CDR3 is CASSSTGIPYGYTF. CDR3 sequence (DNA): TGTGCCAGCAGCTCCACAGGGATCCCCTATGGCTACACCTTC.

The chain uses TRBV11-2 and TRBJ2-1, with TRBD2 matching over 7 bases. This CDR3 is 16 amino acids long. J gave up 5 bases and V 5 bases, and 12 bases lay outside the gene matches. The germline V gene has CDR1 SGHAT and CDR2 FQNNGV. The CDR3 DNA reads TGTGCCAGCAGCAGAAGGGCGGGAGAAGGGCACAATGAGCAGTTCTTC. Its protein is CASSRRAGEGHNEQFF.

The chain uses TRBV9 and TRBJ1-1; 12 nucleotides match TRBD1. The germline gives CDR1 SGDLS, CDR2 YYNGEE. This CDR3 region has 17 residues. V lost 0 bases to trimming and J lost 5 bases; unmatched junction nucleotides: 8. Here the CDR3 reads CASSVDRDRGLKTEAFF. As DNA, the CDR3 is TGTGCCAGCAGCGTAGATCGGGACAGGGGGCTTAAGACTGAAGCTTTCTTT.

In this sample, this clone turned up a few times. The chain uses TRBV5-1 and TRBJ2-6, with TRBD1 identical over 11 bases. Trimming cost V 4 bases and J 3 bases; bases outside gene matches: 6. From germline, CDR1 is SGHRS and CDR2 YFSETQ. The CDR3 loop spans 17 amino acids. The CDR3 DNA is TGCGCCAGCAGCCCAGGACAGGGGGCGGGTGGGGCCAACGTCCTGACTTTC. Residues: CASSPGQGAGGANVLTF.

This chain joins TRBV2 and TRBJ2-7; 8 bases align to TRBD2. Germline V gives CDR1 SNHLY, CDR2 FYNNEI. The CDR3 contains 16 residues. The ends lost 2 bases at V and 0 bases at J; junction bases unmatched: 6. CDR3 loop: CASSENPGLDSYEQYV. The DNA for the CDR3 is TGTGCCAGCAGTGAAAATCCGGGACTAGACTCCTACGAGCAGTACGTC.

The CDR3 region has the DNA TGTGCCAGCAGGGCCATGGAAGGGACAGATGAAGCTTTCTTT. This codes for CASRAMEGTDEAFF. The chain carries TRBV2 and TRBJ1-1; 7 bases agree with TRBD1. V lost 6 bases to trimming and J lost 7 bases; unmatched junction nucleotides: 11. CDR1 is SNHLY and CDR2 is FYNNEI in the germline V gene. The CDR3 has 14 residues.

The rearrangement joins TRBV18 to TRBJ2-5; no clear D gene. Trimming left V 0 bases short and J 2 bases short, with 7 bases between. This CDR3 contains 14 residues. Looked up from germline, CDR1 is KGHSH and CDR2 is LQKENI. The CDR3 region is CASSPPSRQETQYF. CDR3 bases: TGTGCCAGCTCACCACCGAGCAGGCAAGAGACCCAGTACTTC.

Comment on this clone: This same CDR3 is encoded by further DNA sequences in the sample. This rearrangement joins TRBV6-6 to TRBJ1-2; D perhaps matches TRBD1 (6 bases). The CDR3 spans 16 residues. Germline values: CDR1 MNHNY, CDR2 SVGAGI (reference sequence). Trimming pared 6 bases from V and 2 bases from J, leaving 19 bases between. The CDR3 reads CASSYPRTGGNYGYTF. The CDR3 DNA is TGTGCCAGCAGCTACCCGAGAACCGGGGGCAACTATGGCTACACCTTC.

The chain joins TRBV7-9 to TRBJ1-3, with a weak D call TRBD1 (6 bases). Germline CDR1 is SEHNR and CDR2 is FQNEAQ (reference sequence). Trimming took off 5 bases at V and 0 bases at J, with 20 bases between the two ends. The CDR3 is made up of 18 amino acids. The CDR3 protein is CASSHAGGPLPSGNTIYF. The CDR3 nucleotides read TGTGCCAGCAGCCACGCGGGGGGCCCTCTCCCCTCTGGAAACACCATATATTTT.

The chain recombines TRBV21-1 with TRBJ1-2. TRBV21-1 has pseudogene status. This CDR3 has 13 amino acids. In DNA, the CDR3 is TGTGCCAGCAGCAAAGCTGGGAACTATGGCTACACCTTC. The encoded protein is CASSKAGNYGYTF.

This chain links TRBV27 with TRBJ2-3, with 12 bases that match TRBD2. The CDR3 sequence is 14 residues long. The junction had 4 bases not matched to a gene; V was cut back by 8 bases and J by 4 bases. Per the germline V gene, CDR1 is MNHEY and CDR2 is SMNVEV (reference sequence). CDR3 DNA: TGTGCCAGCGCTAGCGGGAGGGCCGCAGATACGCAGTATTTT. It yields the protein CASASGRAADTQYF.